What follows are 10 T cell receptor beta chains derived from one specimen sequenced in a study of cytomegalovirus exposure and HLA in healthy donors. 60 Vbeta and 13 Jbeta primers were used in PCR. Sequenced by immunoSEQ multiplex PCR; TCRdb stores in-frame clones only, minus some. This table holds over 130,000 clones, 60% to 80% found once. What was sequenced was PBMCs. These receptors originate from a young woman in good health and CMV-seronegative.

The chain recombines TRBV19 with TRBJ2-6; maybe TRBD2 (5 bases). Germline loops: CDR1 LNHDA, CDR2 SQIVND (reference sequence). This CDR3 is built from 16 residues. V was shortened by 7 bases and J by 4 bases, with 17 bases between the two germline ends. The CDR3 is CASTRDGVTGANVLTF. The CDR3 DNA reads as TGTGCCAGTACGCGCGACGGGGTGACCGGGGCCAACGTCCTGACTTTC.

The genes are TRBV25-1 and TRBJ1-2; no clear D. The CDR3 is 15 residues long. Between the trimmed V and J ends, which lost 1 base and 2 bases, there was a span of 11 bases. Germline CDR1 reads MGHDK; CDR2 reads SYGVNS. DNA for the CDR3: TGTGCCAGCAGTGAATTTAACGGGGTCAACTATGGCTACACCTTC. Amino acids: CASSEFNGVNYGYTF.

In this sample, this clone turned up a few times. The chain employs TRBV19 and TRBJ1-2; 7 nucleotides line up with TRBD1. J gave up 8 bases and V 10 bases, and 7 bases lay outside the gene matches. Germline loops: CDR1 LNHDA, CDR2 SQIVND (reference sequence). The CDR3 runs 11 residues. CDR3 DNA: TGTGCCACCAGGACAGGCTTGGGCTACACCTTC. It yields the protein CATRTGLGYTF.

This clone appeared a few times. V gene TRBV5-3 combines with J gene TRBJ2-7, with 8 positions matching TRBD2. TRBV5-3 is an ORF; its function is uncertain. The CDR3 extends over 15 amino acids. With V trimmed by 4 bases and J by 7 bases, 13 bases remained unmatched. The CDR3, as DNA: TGTGCCAGAAGCCCACGAGGGGTAGCGGGGAGTGAGCAGTACGTC. Translated, it gives CARSPRGVAGSEQYV.

For this clone: Distinct nucleotide sequences in the sample also encode this CDR3. The genes are TRBV5-1 and TRBJ1-1; D unresolved. Between the trimmed V and J ends, which lost 4 bases and 3 bases, there was a span of 13 bases. From germline, CDR1 is SGHRS and CDR2 YFSETQ. This CDR3 has 14 residues. The DNA of the CDR3 is TGCGCCAGCAGCCAACCTCCCGGGGACACTGAAGCTTTCTTT. Its protein product is CASSQPPGDTEAFF.

V usage is TRBV5-1 and J usage is TRBJ1-1; D ambiguous. The germline V and J ends were trimmed by 0 bases and 5 bases, with 14 bases remaining between them. CDR3 length: 15 amino acids. Per the germline V gene, CDR1 is SGHRS and CDR2 is YFSETQ. The CDR3 here is CASSLGWQAGTEAFF. In nucleotides, the CDR3 is TGCGCCAGCAGCTTGGGTTGGCAGGCGGGTACTGAAGCTTTCTTT.

The chain couples TRBV30 to TRBJ1-5, with D perhaps matching TRBD1 (5 bases). The V gene's germline CDR1 is GTSNPN and CDR2 SVGIG (reference sequence). The CDR3 has 14 amino acids. V lost 0 bases to trimming and J lost 3 bases, with 9 bases between them. CDR3 sequence (DNA): TGTGCCTGGAGTGTCGGTGGGGCCAATCAGCCCCAGCATTTT. This translates into CAWSVGGANQPQHF.

The V gene is TRBV7-9, the J gene TRBJ2-3, with D possibly being TRBD2 (6 bases). Germline CDR1 SEHNR, CDR2 FQNEAQ (reference sequence). The CDR3 consists of 15 residues. V was trimmed by 5 bases and J by 2 bases, leaving 14 bases between them. The CDR3 DNA sequence: TGTGCCAGCAGCCCCTTAGCGGATGTCACAGATACGCAGTATTTT. Protein product: CASSPLADVTDTQYF.

The gene calls are TRBV6-1 and TRBJ2-6; D gene uncertain. The germline V gene encodes CDR1 MNHNS and CDR2 SASEGT. The V and J ends lost 0 bases and 4 bases respectively, with 7 bases between them. The CDR3 sequence is 15 residues long. The DNA for the CDR3 is TGTGCCAGCAGTGAAGCAGAGGAAGGGGCCAACGTCCTGACTTTC. As protein: CASSEAEEGANVLTF.

V usage is TRBV21-1 and J usage is TRBJ1-5; the table's D call, TRBD1, was not checked against the DNA. TRBV21-1 is shown as a pseudogene. The CDR3 loop spans 17 amino acids. The DNA of the CDR3 is TGTGCCAGCAGGCAACCCACAGGCCCGGATAGCAATCAGCCCCAGCATTTT. It yields the protein CASRQPTGPDSNQPQHF.